Sequencing of this TCR beta chain was carried out in a study of blood T cell repertoires in COVID-19. Assay used: immunoSEQ multiplex PCR; TCRdb lists only in-frame clones, some missing. This sample has 120,000 to 150,000 clones, with just under 85% found just once. Trimming stripped 2 bases from V and 0 bases from J, with 18 bases between. Germline lookup yields CDR1 LGHNA and CDR2 YNFKEQ. The CDR3 extends over 18 amino acids. The specimen sequenced was PBMCs or T cells enriched from blood (not recorded which). This TCR derives from a woman aged 45 to 65 with acute COVID-19. The rearrangement links TRBV4-2 to TRBJ2-3; possible D gene TRBD2, 6 bases. The CDR3 is CASSQFGYRGTSTDTQYF. CDR3 coding DNA: TGTGCCAGCAGCCAATTTGGTTATCGGGGGACTAGCACAGATACGCAGTATTTT.